Listed below are T cell receptor beta chains from one sample, sequenced in a study of blood T cell repertoires in COVID-19. Sequencing was performed with immunoSEQ multiplex PCR; in TCRdb, only in-frame clones are kept and a portion is missing. The sample lists about 50,000 clones, approximately 91% occurring once. Sequences were obtained from peripheral blood. These receptors were obtained from a woman aged 80 or older with acute or convalescent COVID-19. Each CDR3 is given with its conserved first and last residue. The order of the fields is clone size, V gene, J gene, D gene, CDR3 protein, CDR3 DNA. The D gene is left open where the match is weak. Expanded clones get a size class; other rows say once, few or many, or leave the size out.

few	TRBV5-1	TRBJ2-3	NA	CASSLGLASSTDTQYF	TGCGCCAGCAGCTTGGGGCTAGCGTCTAGCACAGATACGCAGTATTTT
NA	TRBV11-1	TRBJ2-7	NA	CASSLREREQYF	TGTGCCAGCAGCTTGAGGGAGCGGGAGCAGTACTTC
NA	TRBV30	TRBJ2-3	TRBD1	CAWRSGGAQYF	TGTGCCTGGAGATCAGGGGGCGCGCAGTATTTT
once	TRBV3-1/TRBV3-2	TRBJ2-2	TRBD2	CASSQELGLAGITGELFF	TGTGCCAGCAGCCAAGAACTAGGACTAGCGGGGATCACCGGGGAGCTGTTTTTT
NA	TRBV3-1/TRBV3-2	TRBJ1-1	NA	CASSLRELKTNTEAFF	TGTGCCAGCAGCCTCAGGGAATTAAAGACGAACACTGAAGCTTTCTTT
NA	TRBV4-3	TRBJ2-1	NA	CASSQDHNYYNEQFF	TGCGCCAGCAGCCAAGATCATAACTACTACAATGAGCAGTTCTTC
NA	TRBV9	TRBJ2-1	TRBD2	CASSAGGGLGNEQFF	TGTGCCAGCAGCGCAGGCGGGGGGCTTGGGAATGAGCAGTTCTTC
once	TRBV19	TRBJ2-1	TRBD1	CASRSKQGLEMINEQFF	TGTGCCAGTAGATCAAAACAGGGGTTGGAAATGATCAATGAGCAGTTCTTC
few	TRBV29-1	TRBJ1-1	NA	CSVSARGTNTEAFF	TGCAGCGTTTCCGCGCGGGGGACAAACACTGAAGCTTTCTTT
NA	TRBV5-1	TRBJ2-7	NA	CASSLGVGSFDEQYF	TGCGCCAGCAGCTTGGGTGTGGGCAGCTTCGACGAGCAGTACTTC
NA	TRBV24-1	TRBJ2-3	NA	CATSDLAGPSVDTQYF	TGTGCCACCAGTGATTTGGCGGGACCCTCCGTGGATACGCAGTATTTT
NA	TRBV5-1	TRBJ2-2	TRBD1	CASSRGQGWTGELFF	TGCGCCAGCAGCAGGGGACAGGGGTGGACCGGGGAGCTGTTTTTT
few	TRBV7-2	TRBJ2-7	NA	CASSLGLSTYEQYF	TGTGCCAGCAGCCTGGGACTGTCGACCTACGAGCAGTACTTC
NA	TRBV5-6	TRBJ1-4	NA	CASSSGAGNEKLFF	TGTGCCAGCAGTTCAGGGGCGGGTAATGAAAAACTGTTTTTT
NA	TRBV4-3	TRBJ2-6	TRBD1	CASSQRTGSSGANVLTF	TGCGCCAGCAGCCAGCGGACAGGGAGCTCTGGGGCCAACGTCCTGACTTTC
once	TRBV7-9	TRBJ2-5	NA	CASSLALAGETQYF	TGTGCCAGCAGCTTAGCGCTTGCGGGAGAGACCCAGTACTTC
NA	TRBV5-1	TRBJ1-6	TRBD1	CASSARTGSSPLHF	TGCGCCAGCAGTGCGCGGACAGGGAGTTCACCCCTCCACTTT
NA	TRBV13	TRBJ2-1	NA	CASSAPSPGSLNEQFF	TGTGCCAGCAGCGCGCCCTCCCCGGGGTCCTTGAATGAGCAGTTCTTC
once	TRBV4-3	TRBJ2-3	NA	CASSQDRGDTQYF	TGCGCCAGCAGCCAAGATCGAGGGGATACGCAGTATTTT
NA	TRBV5-1	TRBJ1-5	NA	CASSPAGDGAQPQHF	TGCGCCAGCAGCCCGGCAGGGGACGGGGCTCAGCCCCAGCATTTT
few	TRBV4-2	TRBJ2-2	NA	CASSQERVRTGELFF	TGTGCCAGCAGCCAAGAGCGAGTGAGAACCGGGGAGCTGTTTTTT
NA	TRBV29-1	TRBJ1-5	NA	CSVAAGDGNQPQHF	TGCAGCGTTGCCGCAGGGGACGGCAATCAGCCCCAGCATTTT
NA	TRBV7-9	TRBJ2-2	NA	CASSRTTRPPGELFF	TGTGCCAGCAGCCGGACTACAAGGCCGCCCGGGGAGCTGTTTTTT
NA	TRBV18	TRBJ1-1	TRBD1	CASSLTGGPNTEAFF	TGTGCCAGCTCACTGACAGGGGGCCCGAACACTGAAGCTTTCTTT
once	TRBV27	TRBJ1-3	NA	CASSLNPDSGNTIYF	TGTGCCAGCAGTTTAAATCCAGACTCTGGAAACACCATATATTTT
NA	TRBV2	TRBJ1-2	NA	CASSEEGTPNYGYTF	TGTGCCAGCAGTGAAGAGGGGACACCAAACTATGGCTACACCTTC
NA	TRBV5-6	TRBJ2-6	NA	CASSLGPLGSGANVLTF	TGTGCCAGCAGCTTGGGACCGCTCGGGTCTGGGGCCAACGTCCTGACTTTC
NA	TRBV5-4	TRBJ2-3	TRBD2	CASSKLAPDTQYF	TGTGCCAGCAGCAAACTAGCGCCAGATACGCAGTATTTT
NA	TRBV3-1/TRBV3-2	TRBJ1-4	TRBD1	CASRSTGTEKLFF	TGTGCCAGCAGATCGACAGGGACTGAAAAACTGTTTTTT
NA	TRBV30	TRBJ1-2	NA	CAWRLNRGGDYGYTF	TGTGCCTGGAGACTTAATCGGGGAGGGGACTATGGCTACACCTTC
NA	TRBV10-3	TRBJ2-3	NA	CAISGRDGTGTDTQYF	TGTGCCATCAGCGGGAGAGACGGCACGGGAACAGATACGCAGTATTTT
NA	TRBV19	TRBJ1-5	NA	CASGSIGQGYSNQPQHF	TGTGCCAGTGGTAGTATAGGGCAGGGCTATAGCAATCAGCCCCAGCATTTT
NA	TRBV7-9	TRBJ2-1	TRBD1	CASTRTGGVNEQFF	TGTGCCAGCACGAGGACAGGGGGCGTCAATGAGCAGTTCTTC
NA	TRBV27	TRBJ2-7	NA	CASSLSFVSYEQYF	TGTGCCAGCAGTTTATCGTTCGTCTCCTACGAGCAGTACTTC
NA	TRBV30	TRBJ2-7	NA	CAWRGSPGRGEQYF	TGTGCCTGGAGAGGATCCCCAGGCAGGGGCGAGCAGTACTTC
NA	TRBV7-3	TRBJ1-1	NA	CASSPGHSNTEAFF	TGTGCCAGCAGTCCGGGACACTCCAACACTGAAGCTTTCTTT
NA	TRBV6-2/TRBV6-3	TRBJ2-7	NA	CASSYSMGAPGEQYF	TGTGCCAGCAGTTACTCGATGGGGGCGCCCGGCGAGCAGTACTTC
NA	TRBV11-2	TRBJ2-1	TRBD2	CASSLLGGLAGYNEQFF	TGTGCCAGCAGCTTACTTGGTGGACTAGCGGGTTACAATGAGCAGTTCTTC
NA	TRBV19	TRBJ1-3	NA	CASSITRHPGNTIYF	TGTGCCAGTAGTATAACGCGGCATCCTGGAAACACCATATATTTT
once	TRBV5-1	TRBJ1-4	NA	CASSLGSGLTNEKLFF	TGCGCCAGCAGCTTGGGGTCAGGGCTAACTAATGAAAAACTGTTTTTT
NA	TRBV6-2/TRBV6-3	TRBJ2-5	TRBD1	CASTPGQGVKTQYF	TGTGCCAGCACCCCAGGACAGGGGGTGAAGACCCAGTACTTC
NA	TRBV11-3	TRBJ2-2	NA	CASSPRGALTTGELFF	TGTGCCAGCAGCCCCCGGGGGGCGCTGACCACCGGGGAGCTGTTTTTT
NA	TRBV18	TRBJ1-1	TRBD1	CASSPDRGEAFF	TGTGCCAGCTCACCAGACAGGGGTGAAGCTTTCTTT
NA	TRBV21-1	TRBJ2-7	NA	CASSNSREWFDEQYF	TGTGCCAGCAGCAACTCGCGGGAGTGGTTCGACGAGCAGTACTTC
once	TRBV28	TRBJ1-1	TRBD1	CASSSTDRGMRSEAFF	TGTGCCAGCAGTTCCACCGACAGGGGTATGCGGTCCGAAGCTTTCTTT
once	TRBV4-2	TRBJ1-6	TRBD1	CASSQLAGGGYNSPLHF	TGTGCCAGCAGCCAGCTCGCAGGGGGCGGGTATAATTCACCCCTCCACTTT
NA	TRBV6-6	TRBJ2-2	NA	CASSYYTANTGELFF	TGTGCCAGCAGTTACTACACAGCGAACACCGGGGAGCTGTTTTTT
NA	TRBV5-4	TRBJ2-3	TRBD1	CASTLGTGGTDTQYF	TGTGCCAGCACCCTTGGGACAGGGGGCACAGATACGCAGTATTTT
NA	TRBV30	TRBJ1-4	NA	CAWSVQAGTWGVDEKLFF	TGTGCCTGGAGTGTACAAGCAGGGACTTGGGGGGTGGATGAAAAACTGTTTTTT